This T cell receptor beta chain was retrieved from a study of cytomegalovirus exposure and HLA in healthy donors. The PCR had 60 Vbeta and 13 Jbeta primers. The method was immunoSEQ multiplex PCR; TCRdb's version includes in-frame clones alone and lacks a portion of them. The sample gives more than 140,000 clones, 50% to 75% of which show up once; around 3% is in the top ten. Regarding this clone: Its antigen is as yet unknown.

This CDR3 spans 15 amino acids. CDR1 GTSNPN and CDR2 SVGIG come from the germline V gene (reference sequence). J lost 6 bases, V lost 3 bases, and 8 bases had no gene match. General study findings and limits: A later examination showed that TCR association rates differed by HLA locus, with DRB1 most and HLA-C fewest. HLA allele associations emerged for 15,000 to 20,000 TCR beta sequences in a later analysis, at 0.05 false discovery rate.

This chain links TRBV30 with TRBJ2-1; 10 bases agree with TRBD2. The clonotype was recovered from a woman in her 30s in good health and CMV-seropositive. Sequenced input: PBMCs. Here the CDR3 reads CAWSSGSSGSNEQFF. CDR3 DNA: TGTGCCTGGAGCTCGGGGTCTAGCGGGAGCAATGAGCAGTTCTTC. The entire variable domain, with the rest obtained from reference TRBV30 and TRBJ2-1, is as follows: SQTIHQWPATLVQPVGSPLSLECTVEGTSNPNLYWYRQAAGRGLQLLFYSVGIGQISSEVPQNLSASRPQDRQFILSSKKLLLSDSGFYLCAWSSGSSGSNEQFFGPGTRLTVL.